Sequencing of this TCR beta chain was carried out in a study of PD-1 blockade in classical Hodgkin lymphoma. Using immunoSEQ multiplex PCR, the repertoire was profiled, and TCRdb retains in-frame clones only, with some absent. The sample has 50,000 or so clones, about 91% seen once. This clone appeared once. Brentuximab vedotin exposure varied among the patients, all of whom had relapsed after autologous stem cell transplantation. CDR3 length: 15 amino acids. Trimming took off 1 base at V and 0 bases at J, with 10 bases between the two ends. Looked up from germline, CDR1 is SGHTA and CDR2 is FQGNSA. V gene TRBV7-2 combines with J gene TRBJ2-7; D ambiguous. This material consisted of peripheral blood mononuclear cells (PBMCs), taken before the second cycle of nivolumab. This TCR was recovered from a human donor with classical Hodgkin lymphoma. The CDR3 reads CASSLDGRTSYEQYF. The CDR3 DNA follows: TGTGCCAGCAGCTTAGACGGTAGAACCTCCTACGAGCAGTACTTC. Full variable domain (rest looked up from reference TRBV7-2 and TRBJ2-7): GAGVSQSPSNKVTEKGKDVELRCDPISGHTALYWYRQSLGQGLEFLIYFQGNSAPDKSGLPSDRFSAERTGGSVSTLTIQRTQQEDSAVYLCASSLDGRTSYEQYFGPGTRLTVT.